This T cell receptor (beta chain) was observed in a study of blood T cell repertoires in COVID-19. Study-level information: From T cells, B-cell-depleted T cells, or PBMCs came the material, which was cDNA or gDNA.

CDR3 length equals 17 residues. With 1 base removed from V and 1 base from J, the gap between germline ends came to 14 bases. Germline V gene lookup returns CDR1 MGHRA and CDR2 YSYEKL. In the original workflow: Amplification with reference gene primers provided the estimates of nucleated cell counts. Repertoires were generated with immunoSEQ multiplex PCR, while TCRdb's copy carries only in-frame clones and drops some. V, J and clone size reflect that table, while D and trimming were determined from the DNA. Of 150,000 or so clones detected, 85% to 90% appear once; the ten largest clones hold about 6%.

Sequenced: peripheral blood. The chain uses TRBV4-1 and TRBJ2-1; D may be TRBD1 (7 bases). The receptor was derived from a man older than 75 with acute or convalescent COVID-19. Here the CDR3 DNA reads TGCGCCAGCAGCCAAGGAGGACAGGCGGGATCCTACAATGAGCAGTTCTTC. This codes for CASSQGGQAGSYNEQFF.